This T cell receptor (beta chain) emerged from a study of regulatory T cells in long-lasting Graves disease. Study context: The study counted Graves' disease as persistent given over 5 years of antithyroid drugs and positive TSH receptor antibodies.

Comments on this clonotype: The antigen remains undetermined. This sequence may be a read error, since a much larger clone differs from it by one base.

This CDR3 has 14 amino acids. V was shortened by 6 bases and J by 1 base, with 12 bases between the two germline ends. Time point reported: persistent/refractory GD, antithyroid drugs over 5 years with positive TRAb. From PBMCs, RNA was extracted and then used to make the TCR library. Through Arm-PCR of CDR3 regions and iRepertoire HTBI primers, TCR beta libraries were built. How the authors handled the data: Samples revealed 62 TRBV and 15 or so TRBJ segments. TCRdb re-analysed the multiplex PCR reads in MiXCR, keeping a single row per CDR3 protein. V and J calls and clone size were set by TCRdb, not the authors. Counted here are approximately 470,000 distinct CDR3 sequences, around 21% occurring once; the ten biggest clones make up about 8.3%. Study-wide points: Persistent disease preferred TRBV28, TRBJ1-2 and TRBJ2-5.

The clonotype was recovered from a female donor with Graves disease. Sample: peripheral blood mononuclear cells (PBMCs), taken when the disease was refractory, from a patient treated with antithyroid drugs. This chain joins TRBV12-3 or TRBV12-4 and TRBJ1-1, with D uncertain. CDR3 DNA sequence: TGTGCCAGCAGGGAAGGGATGGCGAACACTGAAGCTTTCTTT. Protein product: CASREGMANTEAFF.